Shown below are 10 T cell receptor beta chains from a single sample sequenced in a study of cytomegalovirus exposure and HLA in healthy donors. Use of 60 Vbeta and 13 Jbeta primers characterized the PCR. Repertoires were generated with immunoSEQ multiplex PCR, while TCRdb's copy carries only in-frame clones and drops some. The sample has some 120,000 clones, about 76% seen once; the top ten hold 3.9%. Material for sequencing was PBMCs. These receptors all come from a woman in her twenties or thirties in good health and CMV-seronegative.

The V call is TRBV5-1, the J call TRBJ2-7; D is possibly TRBD2 (5 bases). The length of the CDR3 is 13 residues. Trimming removed 2 bases at V and 2 bases at J, with 8 bases between. Germline lookup yields CDR1 SGHRS and CDR2 YFSETQ. CDR3 coding DNA: TGCGCCAGCAGCTTCGGGGTCGCCTACGAGCAGTACTTC. It encodes CASSFGVAYEQYF.

The gene calls are TRBV10-1 and TRBJ2-1; 15 nucleotides line up with TRBD2. In germline, CDR1 is WNHNN, CDR2 SYGVQD (reference sequence). The CDR3 covers 18 residues. Trimming took 6 bases from V and 0 from J; bases not matched to a gene: 6. CDR3: CASSPGLAGGSSYNEQFF. Here the CDR3 DNA reads TGCGCCAGCAGCCCGGGACTAGCGGGGGGAAGCTCCTACAATGAGCAGTTCTTC.

The chain employs TRBV10-2 and TRBJ2-5, with TRBD2 identical over 10 bases. The J call is in doubt because the DNA end fits TRBJ2-7 better. Germline V CDR1 and CDR2: WSHSY, SAAADI. There are 15 residues in the CDR3. The CDR3 DNA sequence: TGCGCCAGCAGTGATACTAGCGGGGTCTCCTACGAGCAGTACTTC. Its protein product is CASSDTSGVSYEQYF.

The genes are TRBV11-3 and TRBJ2-3, with 12 bases matching TRBD2. The CDR3 contains 17 residues. Looked up from germline, CDR1 is SGHNT and CDR2 is YENEEA. The junction had 8 bases not matched to a gene; V was cut back by 5 bases and J by 2 bases. The CDR3: CASSGGGLAGSTDTQYF. Here the CDR3 DNA reads TGTGCCAGCAGCGGAGGGGGACTAGCGGGTTCCACAGATACGCAGTATTTT.

This sequence joins TRBV11-1 and TRBJ2-7, with TRBD2 identical over 7 bases. The length of the CDR3 is 14 residues. The germline gives CDR1 SGHAT, CDR2 FQDESV (reference sequence). V lost 5 bases, J lost 6 bases, and 10 bases stayed unmatched. CDR3 residues: CASSQGLGGGEQYF. In nucleotides, the CDR3 is TGTGCCAGCAGCCAAGGACTAGGAGGTGGCGAGCAGTACTTC.

This chain connects TRBV10-3 to TRBJ2-1, with 10 positions matching TRBD2. The CDR3 covers 15 residues. The J segment lost 6 bases and the V segment lost 6 bases, leaving 8 bases of the junction unmatched. CDR1 and CDR2 from the germline V gene are ENHRY and SYGVKD. DNA for the CDR3: TGTGCCATCAGCGATCTAGCGGGAGAAATCAATGAGCAGTTCTTC. Translating it yields CAISDLAGEINEQFF.

V is TRBV6-4 and J is TRBJ2-3; 9 positions agree with TRBD2. V dropped 4 bases and J dropped 0; count of bases not matched to a gene: 2. The CDR3 has 15 amino acids. The germline V gene encodes CDR1 MRHNA and CDR2 SNTAGT. This CDR3 reads CASSATSGSTDTQYF. The CDR3 DNA sequence: TGTGCCAGCAGTGCAACTAGCGGGAGCACAGATACGCAGTATTTT.

V gene TRBV28 combines with J gene TRBJ2-7, with TRBD2 matching 8 bases. V dropped 2 bases and J dropped 6; count of bases not matched to a gene: 6. This CDR3 spans 14 amino acids. The germline gives CDR1 MDHEN, CDR2 SYDVKM. CDR3 bases: TGTGCCAGCAGTTTAGGGACTAGTCGGGGCGAGCAGTACTTC. Translated, it gives CASSLGTSRGEQYF.

The rearrangement joins TRBV28 to TRBJ2-5, with 10 bases that match TRBD2. There are 14 residues in the CDR3. The V gene's germline CDR1 is MDHEN and CDR2 SYDVKM. J was trimmed by 2 bases and V by 3 bases; bases with no gene match: 0. CDR3: CASSLTSGQETQYF. As DNA, the CDR3 is TGTGCCAGCAGTTTGACTAGCGGGCAAGAGACCCAGTACTTC. The entire variable domain, with the rest obtained from reference TRBV28 and TRBJ2-5, is as follows: DVKVTQSSRYLVKRTGEKVFLECVQDMDHENMFWYRQDPGLGLRLIYFSYDVKMKEKGDIPEGYSVSREKKERFSLILESASTNQTSMYLCASSLTSGQETQYFGPGTRLLVL.

V is TRBV28 and J is TRBJ2-1; TRBD1 matches 8 bases. V lost 6 bases to trimming and J lost 5 bases; unmatched junction nucleotides: 12. The CDR3 loop spans 16 amino acids. The V gene's germline CDR1 is MDHEN and CDR2 SYDVKM. The CDR3 reads CASRLTGAGGHNEQFF. The CDR3 DNA reads as TGTGCCAGCAGGTTGACAGGGGCGGGTGGACACAATGAGCAGTTCTTC.